The 29 T cell receptor beta chains given below trace back to one sample, sequenced in a study of breast tumors, draining lymph nodes, adjacent tissues. TCRdb itself ran the multiplex PCR reads through MiXCR, one entry per CDR3 protein. The sample lists tens of thousands of distinct CDR3 sequences, 23% occurring once. Sequences were obtained from breast tumor tissue. Source of these receptors: a female donor with breast cancer. Some clones in this sample may be carry-over from other donors' samples.

Details on this clonotype: A much larger clonotype is one base distant, so this may be a read error. The V call is TRBV7-9, the J call TRBJ2-5; 10 bases line up with TRBD1. The CDR3 sequence is 17 residues long. Trimming took 6 bases from V and 5 from J; bases not matched to a gene: 15. CDR1 is SEHNR and CDR2 is FQNEAQ in the germline V gene (reference sequence). CDR3: CASRGRDRGNFRETQYF. CDR3 DNA sequence: TGTGCCAGCAGGGGCCGGGACAGGGGTAATTTTAGGGAGACCCAGTACTTC.

The table lists this clonotype with a few counts. This chain connects TRBV29-1 to TRBJ1-1; D perhaps matches TRBD1 (5 bases). This CDR3 region has 13 residues. The V end lost 6 bases, the J end lost 3 bases, and 14 bases lay between the germline ends. The V gene's germline CDR1 is SQVTM and CDR2 ANQGSEA. The CDR3 loop is CSVGALRDTEAFF. CDR3 nucleotide sequence: TGCAGCGTAGGGGCCCTCAGGGACACTGAAGCTTTCTTT. Looking up the rest from reference TRBV29-1 and TRBJ1-1 gives the full variable domain: SAVISQKPSRDICQRGTSLTIQCQVDSQVTMMFWYRQQPGQSLTLIATANQGSEATYESGFVIDKFPISRPNLTFSTLTVSNMSPEDSSIYLCSVGALRDTEAFFGQGTRLTVV.

This clonotype was counted ten times or more. This rearrangement joins TRBV20-1 to TRBJ1-5; 8 nucleotides agree with TRBD1. Per the germline V gene, CDR1 is DFQATT and CDR2 is SNEGSKA (reference sequence). There are 16 residues in the CDR3. V gave up 3 bases and J gave up 1 base; unmatched junction bases: 8. The DNA of the CDR3 is TGCAGTGCTAGGAGAGGGCAGGGGGCGAGCAATCAGCCCCAGCATTTT. This sequence encodes CSARRGQGASNQPQHF.

This clonotype was found many times. The chain carries TRBV4-1 and TRBJ1-3, with D perhaps matching TRBD1 (5 bases). CDR3 length: 14 amino acids. Germline CDR1 is MGHRA and CDR2 is YSYEKL. Between the trimmed V and J ends, which lost 4 bases and 4 bases, there was a span of 11 bases. CDR3 region: CASSPWGLGNTIYF. The CDR3 bases are TGCGCCAGCAGCCCCTGGGGACTAGGAAACACCATATATTTT.

This clonotype was recorded many times. The chain joins TRBV27 to TRBJ2-7; 7 bases align to TRBD2. The CDR3 runs to 16 residues. With V trimmed by 5 bases and J by 0 bases, 10 bases remained unmatched. Germline loops: CDR1 MNHEY, CDR2 SMNVEV (reference sequence). Here the CDR3 DNA reads TGTGCCAGCAGTACCAGACTAGCCGATAGCTCCTACGAGCAGTACTTC. This codes for CASSTRLADSSYEQYF.

Many counts were recorded for this clonotype. The chain has TRBV2 and TRBJ1-5; D unclear. V shed 8 bases and J shed 0 bases, with 5 bases lying between them. The CDR3 is 12 residues long. In germline, CDR1 is SNHLY, CDR2 FYNNEI. CDR3 DNA: TGTGCCAGCTGCAATAGCAATCAGCCCCAGCATTTT. Residues: CASCNSNQPQHF.

This clonotype was found a few times. The V and J genes are TRBV7-9 and TRBJ1-4; tentatively, D is TRBD1 (5 bases). Trimming stripped 1 base from V and 3 bases from J, with 9 bases between. Germline assignment: CDR1 SEHNR and CDR2 FQNEAQ (reference sequence). This CDR3 is 15 amino acids long. The CDR3, as DNA: TGTGCCAGCAGCTTAGTGGGGGGGTCTAATGAAAAACTGTTTTTT. This codes for CASSLVGGSNEKLFF.

Points on this clonotype: A single base separates this from a much larger clone, so it may be a read error. As DNA, the CDR3 is TGTGCCAGCTCACCACCACAGGGTGGAAACACCATATATTTT. It encodes CASSPPQGGNTIYF. The chain recombines TRBV18 with TRBJ1-3; a possible D gene is TRBD1 (6 bases). V was clipped by 0 bases and J by 3 bases, with 6 bases between them. The CDR3 loop spans 14 amino acids. Germline V gene lookup returns CDR1 KGHSH and CDR2 LQKENI.

This clonotype was counted a few times. This chain connects TRBV14 to TRBJ2-3; 7 bases line up with TRBD1. Germline assignment: CDR1 SGHDN and CDR2 FVKESK. V dropped 6 bases and J dropped 1; count of bases not matched to a gene: 10. The CDR3 covers 16 residues. The CDR3 loop is CASSYPTGLRTDTQYF. In nucleotides, the CDR3 is TGTGCCAGCAGTTACCCGACAGGGCTTCGCACAGATACGCAGTATTTT.

This clonotype was recorded at least ten times. This chain uses TRBV29-1 with TRBJ1-5, with 8 bases that match TRBD1. Trimming at V came to 6 bases and at J to 4 bases, leaving 5 bases not matched to a gene. This CDR3 has 13 residues. Germline V lookup: CDR1 SQVTM, CDR2 ANQGSEA. The CDR3 here is CSVSQGENQPQHF. CDR3 coding DNA: TGCAGCGTGTCACAGGGGGAAAATCAGCCCCAGCATTTT.

This clonotype was seen many times. The rearrangement uses TRBV9 and TRBJ1-2; maybe TRBD1 (5 bases). Germline V CDR1 and CDR2: SGDLS, YYNGEE. The CDR3 consists of 17 residues. Trimming removed 0 bases at V and 0 bases at J, with 15 bases between. The CDR3 spells CASSVGDGSRANYGYTF. The CDR3, as DNA: TGTGCCAGCAGCGTAGGGGACGGATCTCGAGCTAACTATGGCTACACCTTC.

Points on this clonotype: A much larger clone lies one base from this, so it may be a read error. The chain is built from TRBV6-2 or TRBV6-3 and TRBJ1-2; a possible D gene is TRBD1 (5 bases). This CDR3 has 14 amino acids. Trimming removed 6 bases from V and 7 bases from J, with 18 bases in between. CDR1 is MNHEY and CDR2 is SVGEGT in the germline V gene. Here the CDR3 DNA reads TGTGCCAGCAGCCTCTTTAGGGACGGAGGTGGCTACACCTTC. This translates into CASSLFRDGGGYTF.

This clonotype was found many times. This chain joins TRBV29-1 and TRBJ1-3, with D tentatively TRBD1 (5 bases). The germline CDR1 and CDR2 sequences are SQVTM and ANQGSEA. Trimming stripped 7 bases from V and 0 bases from J, with 19 bases between. CDR3 length: 16 residues. CDR3 in amino acids: CSGTLGVGRSGNTIYF. The CDR3 DNA sequence: TGCAGCGGGACCCTCGGTGTGGGGCGCTCTGGAAACACCATATATTTT.

In regard to this clonotype: A read error may explain this, as a much larger clone is one base away. CDR3 coding DNA: TGTGCCAGCAGTTTGAGACAGCTTAATGGAAAACTGTTTTTT. Amino acids: CASSLRQLNGKLFF. V usage is TRBV12-3 or TRBV12-4 and J usage is TRBJ1-4; perhaps TRBD1 as D (5 bases). CDR3 size: 14 residues.

This clonotype was detected many times. The V and J genes are TRBV18 and TRBJ1-2; 7 bases align to TRBD1. The CDR3 loop spans 16 amino acids. With V trimmed by 3 bases and J by 8 bases, 15 bases remained unmatched. Germline V gives CDR1 KGHSH, CDR2 LQKENI. This CDR3 reads CASSPEDGPSGGGYTF. The CDR3 nucleotides are TGTGCCAGCTCACCGGAGGACGGACCCTCAGGGGGGGGCTACACCTTC.

This chain joins TRBV5-1 and TRBJ1-1; TRBD1 agrees at 7 bases. Germline V gene lookup returns CDR1 SGHRS and CDR2 YFSETQ. CDR3 length: 14 residues. V shed 5 bases, J shed 3 bases, and the junction held 7 bases outside the gene matches. CDR3 residues: CASRPGGTYTEAFF. CDR3 DNA sequence: TGCGCCAGCAGACCAGGGGGGACATACACTGAAGCTTTCTTT.

This clonotype counts as medium-sized (0.01 to 0.1%). As DNA, the CDR3 is TGTGCCAGCAGTCCCACGACAGGGTCCAGGGGACCCCTCCACTTT. As protein: CASSPTTGSRGPLHF. This rearrangement joins TRBV27 to TRBJ1-6; TRBD1 aligns across 7 bases. CDR3 length equals 15 residues. Germline assignment: CDR1 MNHEY and CDR2 SMNVEV (reference sequence). Losses at the gene ends were 5 bases for V and 12 bases for J; bases not matched to a gene: 13.

This clonotype was seen ten or more times. The genes are TRBV11-2 and TRBJ1-2; 8 nucleotides agree with TRBD1. CDR1 and CDR2 (germline): SGHAT, FQNNGV. The V segment lost 5 bases and the J segment 4 bases; nucleotides outside the gene matches: 6. The CDR3 covers 14 residues. The CDR3 nucleotides read TGTGCCAGCAGCCAAGACAGGGGACTCTATGGCTACACCTTC. Protein sequence: CASSQDRGLYGYTF. Looking up the rest from reference TRBV11-2 and TRBJ1-2 gives the full variable domain: EAGVAQSPRYKIIEKRQSVAFWCNPISGHATLYWYQQILGQGPKLLIQFQNNGVVDDSQLPKDRFSAERLKGVDSTLKIQPAKLEDSAVYLCASSQDRGLYGYTFGSGTRLTVV.

This clonotype was seen repeatedly, ten times or more. The gene calls are TRBV7-8 and TRBJ1-6; 10 nucleotides agree with TRBD1. The J segment lost 6 bases and the V segment lost 2 bases, leaving 4 bases of the junction unmatched. This CDR3 is built from 16 residues. The V gene's germline CDR1 is SGHVS and CDR2 FQNEAQ. CDR3 sequence reads: CASSLRRTGGNSPLHF. The DNA of the CDR3 is TGTGCCAGCAGCTTACGTCGGACAGGGGGTAATTCACCCCTCCACTTT.

This clonotype showed up many times. V is TRBV19 and J is TRBJ1-2; the match to TRBD1 covers 8 bases. Looked up from germline, CDR1 is LNHDA and CDR2 is SQIVND (reference sequence). Losses at the gene ends were 6 bases for V and 7 bases for J; bases not matched to a gene: 10. This CDR3 comprises 14 residues. CDR3 residues: CASSETGDAGGYTF. CDR3 DNA sequence: TGTGCCAGTAGCGAGACAGGGGACGCGGGTGGCTACACCTTC.

This chain joins TRBV16 and TRBJ1-4, with a possible D match to TRBD1 (6 bases). CDR1 is KGHSY and CDR2 is FQNENV in the germline V gene. This CDR3 region has 15 residues. The ends were cut back, 4 bases at V and 7 bases at J, with 16 bases in the middle. The CDR3 region has the DNA TGTGCCAGCAGCCCCACACGGACAGCATCTGAAAAACTGTTTTTT. This sequence encodes CASSPTRTASEKLFF.

The sample holds one count of this clonotype. The V gene is TRBV4-2, the J gene TRBJ1-4; D might be TRBD1 (6 bases). This CDR3 is 16 amino acids long. The germline V and J ends were trimmed by 1 base and 7 bases, with 16 bases remaining between them. CDR1 and CDR2 (germline): LGHNA, YNFKEQ. The CDR3 reads CASSQAEGVMGEKLFF. DNA for the CDR3: TGTGCCAGCAGCCAAGCCGAGGGGGTGATGGGTGAAAAACTGTTTTTT.

Ten or more counts support this clonotype. The chain combines TRBV7-9 with TRBJ1-2, with TRBD1 as a possible D gene (6 bases). Germline V gene lookup returns CDR1 SEHNR and CDR2 FQNEAQ (reference sequence). Trimming took 2 bases from V and 5 from J, leaving 12 bases between them. This CDR3 is 14 amino acids long. The CDR3 is CASSLPGVGYGYTF. The CDR3, as DNA: TGTGCCAGCAGCTTACCAGGGGTTGGTTATGGCTACACCTTC.

This clonotype was recorded at least ten times. The V call is TRBV20-1, the J call TRBJ2-7; 7 bases align to TRBD2. The CDR3 is 14 residues long. Germline V gene sequence: CDR1 DFQATT, CDR2 SNEGSKA (reference sequence). V dropped 6 bases and J dropped 4; count of bases not matched to a gene: 12. CDR3 DNA sequence: TGCAGTGCAGAGAGGGCGCGACTAGCTTACGAGCAGTACTTC. It is translated as CSAERARLAYEQYF.

The rearrangement links TRBV7-2 to TRBJ2-2; D not certain. Germline V gives CDR1 SGHTA, CDR2 FQGNSA. The CDR3 covers 16 residues. The V gene lost 2 bases and the J gene lost 6 bases, with 16 bases spanning the gap. CDR3 in amino acids: CASSLSPPSRPGELFF. CDR3 nucleotides: TGTGCCAGCAGCTTATCCCCACCTTCAAGGCCCGGGGAGCTGTTTTTT.

Ten or more counts support this clonotype. This rearrangement joins TRBV5-4 to TRBJ1-2; D is unresolved. CDR1 is SGHNT and CDR2 is YYREEE in the germline V gene (reference sequence). The CDR3 extends over 12 amino acids. Trimming left V 4 bases short and J 1 base short, with 5 bases between. CDR3 sequence reads: CASSELNYGYTF. The DNA of the CDR3 is TGTGCCAGCAGCGAACTTAACTATGGCTACACCTTC.

This clonotype was counted at least ten times. J is TRBJ1-4 and V is TRBV6-4; D is undetermined. Trimming cost V 6 bases and J 5 bases, with 13 bases left between them. CDR3 size: 14 residues. Germline assignment: CDR1 MRHNA and CDR2 SNTAGT. CDR3 loop: CASSAPGKNEKLFF. DNA of the CDR3: TGTGCCAGCAGCGCCCCGGGCAAGAATGAAAAACTGTTTTTT.

This clonotype was seen many times. The gene calls are TRBV6-4 and TRBJ2-3, with TRBD2 matching 7 bases. The CDR3 length is 16 residues. Unmatched junction bases numbered 8, after V lost 4 bases and J lost 1 base. Per germline, CDR1 MRHNA and CDR2 SNTAGT. The DNA of the CDR3 is TGTGCCAGCAGTGCGGCTAGCGGACGGGGCACAGATACGCAGTATTTT. It codes for CASSAASGRGTDTQYF.

This sequence joins TRBV2 and TRBJ2-6; tentatively, D is TRBD1 (6 bases). The germline gives CDR1 SNHLY, CDR2 FYNNEI. V lost 9 bases to trimming and J lost 0 bases, with 12 bases between them. CDR3 size: 15 residues. The CDR3 DNA reads TGTGCCAGTTACAGGGACCGCTCTGGGGCCAACGTCCTGACTTTC. Encoded protein: CASYRDRSGANVLTF. Complete variable domain (other parts from reference TRBV2 and TRBJ2-6): EPEVTQTPSHQVTQMGQEVILRCVPISNHLYFYWYRQILGQKVEFLVSFYNNEISEKSEIFDDQFSVERPDGSNFTLKIRSTKLEDSAMYFCASYRDRSGANVLTFGAGSRLTVL.